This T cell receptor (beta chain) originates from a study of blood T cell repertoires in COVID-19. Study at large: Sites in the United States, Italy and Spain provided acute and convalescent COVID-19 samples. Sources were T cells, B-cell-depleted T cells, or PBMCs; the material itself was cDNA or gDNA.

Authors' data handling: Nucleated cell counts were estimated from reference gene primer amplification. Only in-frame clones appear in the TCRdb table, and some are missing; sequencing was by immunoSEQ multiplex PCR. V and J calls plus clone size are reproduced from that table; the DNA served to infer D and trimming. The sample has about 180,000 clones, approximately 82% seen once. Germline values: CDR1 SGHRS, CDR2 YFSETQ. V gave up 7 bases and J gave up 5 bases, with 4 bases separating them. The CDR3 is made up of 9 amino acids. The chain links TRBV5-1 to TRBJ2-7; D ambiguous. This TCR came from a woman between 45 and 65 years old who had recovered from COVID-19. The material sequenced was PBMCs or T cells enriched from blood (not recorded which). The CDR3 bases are TGCGCCAGCCCCAACGAGCAGTACTTC. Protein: CASPNEQYF.